The sample holds a few counts of the clone carrying this T cell receptor beta chain. Its antigen is not identified. The entry originates in a study of blood T cells in healthy people across ages. Primers used in a second PCR of roughly 7 to 11 cycles were a sample-barcoded 5' primer and a J-beta primer mix. MiXCR, run by TCRdb on the 5' RACE reads, gives a single entry per CDR3 protein. The sample has approximately 800,000 distinct CDR3 sequences, more than 55% seen once. Study findings and constraints: Investigators treated diversity estimates from one million T cells as underestimates. When set beside aged donors, long-lived donors presented more naive CD4+ cells and higher diversity.

This clonotype was obtained from a man aged 40-49 years in good health. Sequenced input: blood.

The DNA of the CDR3 is TGTGCCAGCAACCCAGAGACAGGGTTAGAGACCCAGTACTTC. Residues: CASNPETGLETQYF. This chain connects TRBV7-9 to TRBJ2-5; 7 bases align to TRBD1. CDR1 and CDR2 (germline): SEHNR, FQNEAQ (reference sequence). This CDR3 has 14 residues. V lost 7 bases, J lost 4 bases, and 9 bases stayed unmatched.